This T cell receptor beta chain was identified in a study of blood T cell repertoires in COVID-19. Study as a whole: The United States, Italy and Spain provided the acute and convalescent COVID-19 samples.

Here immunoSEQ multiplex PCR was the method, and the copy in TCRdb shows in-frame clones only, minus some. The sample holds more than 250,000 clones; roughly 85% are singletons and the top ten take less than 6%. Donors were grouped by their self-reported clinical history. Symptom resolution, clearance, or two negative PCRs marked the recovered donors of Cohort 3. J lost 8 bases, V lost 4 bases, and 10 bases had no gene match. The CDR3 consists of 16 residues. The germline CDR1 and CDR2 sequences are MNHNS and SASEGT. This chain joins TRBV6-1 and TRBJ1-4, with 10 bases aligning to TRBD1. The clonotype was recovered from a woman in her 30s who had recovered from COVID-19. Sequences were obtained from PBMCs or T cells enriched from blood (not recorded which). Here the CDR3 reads CASSAQKGTGVEKLFF. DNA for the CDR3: TGTGCCAGCAGTGCCCAGAAAGGGACAGGGGTGGAAAAACTGTTTTTT.